The 4 T cell receptor beta chains below come from one sample, sequenced in a study of T cell responses to AZD1222 COVID-19 vaccine. TCRdb keeps only in-frame clones here, not all; method: immunoSEQ multiplex PCR. The data show over 130,000 clones, 75% to 95% seen once. The input for sequencing was peripheral blood, taken 28 days after the second dose of the MenACWY control vaccine. The receptors come from an adult who received the MenACWY meningococcal vaccine as a control.

CDR3 DNA sequence: TGTGCCAGTAGTGGGGGTACGGATTCACCCCTCCACTTT. Protein: CASSGGTDSPLHF. The chain recombines TRBV19 with TRBJ1-6, with D maybe TRBD1 (5 bases). Germline CDR1 reads LNHDA; CDR2 reads SQIVND (reference sequence). The CDR3 spans 13 residues. The germline V and J ends were trimmed by 5 bases and 8 bases, with 10 bases remaining between them.

The chain carries TRBV29-1 and TRBJ1-1; perhaps TRBD1 as D (5 bases). Germline lookup yields CDR1 SQVTM and CDR2 ANQGSEA. V was pared by 5 bases and J by 1 base, with 8 bases between. CDR3 length: 12 amino acids. CDR3 DNA sequence: TGCAGCGTTCGCGGACAGAACACTGAAGCTTTCTTT. It codes for CSVRGQNTEAFF.

The gene calls are TRBV5-1 and TRBJ2-7, with TRBD1 identical over 8 bases. The germline V gene has CDR1 SGHRS and CDR2 YFSETQ. The junction had 8 bases not matched to a gene; V was cut back by 1 base and J by 2 bases. CDR3 length: 16 amino acids. This CDR3 reads CASSLPRGQETYEQYF. CDR3 DNA: TGCGCCAGCAGCTTGCCTAGGGGACAGGAGACCTACGAGCAGTACTTC. The entire variable domain, with the rest obtained from reference TRBV5-1 and TRBJ2-7, is as follows: KAGVTQTPRYLIKTRGQQVTLSCSPISGHRSVSWYQQTPGQGLQFLFEYFSETQRNKGNFPGRFSGRQFSNSRSEMNVSTLELGDSALYLCASSLPRGQETYEQYFGPGTRLTVT.

This chain connects TRBV29-1 to TRBJ2-3; 9 nucleotides line up with TRBD1. The CDR3 contains 17 residues. Trimming took 1 base from V and 3 from J; bases not matched to a gene: 11. Germline CDR1 reads SQVTM; CDR2 reads ANQGSEA. This CDR3 is CSVEATDRGLWTDTQYF. In nucleotides, the CDR3 is TGCAGCGTTGAAGCCACCGACAGGGGGTTATGGACAGATACGCAGTATTTT.